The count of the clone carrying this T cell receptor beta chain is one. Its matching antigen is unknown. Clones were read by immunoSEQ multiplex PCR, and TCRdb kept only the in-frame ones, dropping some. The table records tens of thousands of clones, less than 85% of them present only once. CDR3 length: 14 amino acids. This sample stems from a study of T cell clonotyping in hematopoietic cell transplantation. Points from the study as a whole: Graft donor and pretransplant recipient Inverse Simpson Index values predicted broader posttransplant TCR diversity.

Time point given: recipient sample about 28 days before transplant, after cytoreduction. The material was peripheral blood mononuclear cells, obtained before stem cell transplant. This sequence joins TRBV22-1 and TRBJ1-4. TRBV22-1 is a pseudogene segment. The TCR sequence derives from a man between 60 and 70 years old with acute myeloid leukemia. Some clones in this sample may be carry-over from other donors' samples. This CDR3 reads CPGSASGGDGKLFF. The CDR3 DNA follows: TGTCCTGGGAGCGCGTCGGGAGGTGATGGAAAACTGTTTTTT.